The 26 T cell receptor beta chains below all came from one sample that was sequenced in a study of shared clonotypes between healthy human individuals. Sequencing was performed with immunoSEQ multiplex PCR; in TCRdb, only in-frame clones are kept and a portion is missing. The profile covers roughly 2.1 million clones, with about 93% appearing a single time and under 2% taken by the ten largest. The naive CD8 subset, CD45RO-negative cells positively selected for CCR7, excluded terminally differentiated effector memory CD45RA+ cells. Sequenced input: naive CD8+ T cells from PBMCs. Source of these receptors: a man younger than 35 in good health. Some clones in this sample may be carry-over from other donors' samples.

As for this clone: This sample also contains other DNA sequences that code for the same CDR3. The rearrangement uses TRBV27 and TRBJ2-7; no definite D call. The CDR3 is 13 amino acids. Trimming took off 6 bases at V and 2 bases at J, with 11 bases between the two ends. CDR1 and CDR2 (germline): MNHEY, SMNVEV (reference sequence). The CDR3: CASSPGRTYEQYF. DNA of the CDR3: TGTGCCAGCAGCCCGGGCCGAACCTACGAGCAGTACTTC.

The chain has TRBV11-2 and TRBJ2-6; D is possibly TRBD1 (5 bases). Trimming pared 7 bases from V and 3 bases from J, leaving 25 bases between. The length of the CDR3 is 19 residues. Germline CDR1 and CDR2: SGHAT and FQNNGV. CDR3 bases: TGTGCCAGCACCTCCCGTGATAGGGGCCCACCTCTTGGGGCCAACGTCCTGACTTTC. It yields the protein CASTSRDRGPPLGANVLTF.

The chain is built from TRBV2 and TRBJ2-3; 11 nucleotides line up with TRBD2. V trimming: 6 bases; J trimming: 3 bases; junction bases outside the gene matches: 14. The germline gives CDR1 SNHLY, CDR2 FYNNEI. This CDR3 contains 18 residues. This CDR3 is CASRETSGTSPMTDTQYF. The DNA of the CDR3 is TGTGCCAGCAGGGAGACTAGCGGGACCTCCCCAATGACAGATACGCAGTATTTT.

The V call is TRBV15, the J call TRBJ2-1; D possibly uses TRBD1 or TRBD2 (6 bases each). The germline gives CDR1 LNHNV, CDR2 YYDKDF (reference sequence). The V and J ends lost 2 bases and 4 bases respectively, with 27 bases between them. The CDR3 sequence is 20 residues long. The CDR3, as DNA: TGTGCCACCAGCAGACCACGAACAGGGAACCGGGCTAGCGAATACAATGAGCAGTTCTTC. As protein: CATSRPRTGNRASEYNEQFF.

This chain connects TRBV27 to TRBJ2-7, with D hard to call. Trimming removed 3 bases from V and 6 bases from J, with 6 bases in between. CDR1 MNHEY and CDR2 SMNVEV come from the germline V gene (reference sequence). The CDR3 has 11 residues. The CDR3 region is CASSFGFEQYF. The CDR3 DNA reads as TGTGCCAGCAGTTTCGGGTTCGAGCAGTACTTC.

This sequence joins TRBV7-9 and TRBJ2-1; 8 positions agree with TRBD2. Per the germline V gene, CDR1 is SEHNR and CDR2 is FQNEAQ (reference sequence). CDR3 size: 16 residues. The J segment lost 8 bases and the V segment lost 4 bases, leaving 13 bases of the junction unmatched. This CDR3 reads CASSSQSSGSIDEQFF. CDR3 nucleotide sequence: TGTGCCAGCAGCTCCCAATCGAGCGGGAGTATTGATGAGCAGTTCTTC.

The V call is TRBV19, the J call TRBJ1-5; weak D call: TRBD1 (5 bases). This CDR3 spans 15 amino acids. V lost 3 bases to trimming and J lost 3 bases, with 12 bases between them. Germline CDR1 reads LNHDA; CDR2 reads SQIVND (reference sequence). The CDR3 DNA reads as TGTGCCAGTAGTATGGGGGGGAGTATCAATCAGCCCCAGCATTTT. Translation: CASSMGGSINQPQHF.

This chain joins TRBV29-1 and TRBJ2-1, with D unclear. The CDR3 is 14 amino acids. Germline V gene data show CDR1 as SQVTM and CDR2 as ANQGSEA. The V gene lost 4 bases and the J gene lost 8 bases, with 18 bases spanning the gap. The CDR3 DNA reads TGCAGCGTTGTGCCCCCTGGGCCTCGGGATGAGCAGTTCTTC. It yields the protein CSVVPPGPRDEQFF.

This clone was observed a single time. The V and J genes are TRBV25-1 and TRBJ2-7, with a possible D match to TRBD1 (5 bases). This CDR3 contains 14 residues. Per germline, CDR1 MGHDK and CDR2 SYGVNS. V was clipped by 6 bases and J by 3 bases, with 15 bases between them. In nucleotides, the CDR3 is TGTGCCAGCAGCGAAGACAGAGCTTTCTACGAGCAGTACTTC. It encodes CASSEDRAFYEQYF.

V and J are TRBV27 and TRBJ2-7, with D perhaps TRBD1 or TRBD2 (5 bases each). Per the germline V gene, CDR1 is MNHEY and CDR2 is SMNVEV (reference sequence). V was trimmed by 1 base and J by 2 bases, leaving 15 bases between them. This CDR3 has 16 amino acids. The CDR3, as DNA: TGTGCCAGCAGTTTATTGGGGACGTCGACCCCCTACGAGCAGTACTTC. This gives the protein CASSLLGTSTPYEQYF.

V usage is TRBV28 and J usage is TRBJ2-1, with TRBD2 as a possible D gene (6 bases). V was trimmed by 3 bases and J by 0 bases, leaving 15 bases between them. This CDR3 has 17 amino acids. Germline CDR1 is MDHEN and CDR2 is SYDVKM. DNA of the CDR3: TGTGCCAGCAGTTTTGTTAGCGGAGGCAGCTCCTACAATGAGCAGTTCTTC. Translation gives CASSFVSGGSSYNEQFF.

The chain has TRBV5-6 and TRBJ2-7; D remains unclear. The CDR3 loop spans 13 amino acids. From germline, CDR1 is SGHDT and CDR2 YYEEEE. V shed 5 bases and J shed 7 bases, with 16 bases lying between them. In DNA form, the CDR3 reads TGTGCCAGCAGTCCGAGGTGGGTGTGGGAGCAGTACTTC. Translating gives CASSPRWVWEQYF.

The chain uses TRBV9 and TRBJ1-1; D is possibly TRBD1 (5 bases). Germline V gene data show CDR1 as SGDLS and CDR2 as YYNGEE. The CDR3 spans 15 residues. Trimming removed 2 bases at V and 0 bases at J, with 11 bases between. The CDR3, as DNA: TGTGCCAGCAGCGTCCTCACGGACATGAACACTGAAGCTTTCTTT. Residues: CASSVLTDMNTEAFF.

V and J are TRBV11-2 and TRBJ1-2; TRBD1 aligns across 10 bases. The J segment lost 6 bases and the V segment lost 7 bases, leaving 8 bases of the junction unmatched. This CDR3 is built from 14 residues. Per the germline V gene, CDR1 is SGHAT and CDR2 is FQNNGV. CDR3 DNA: TGTGCCAGCAAAAACCCCGGGACAGGGGATGGCTACACCTTC. It specifies CASKNPGTGDGYTF.

The rearrangement joins TRBV6-6 to TRBJ2-3; 10 bases match TRBD2. J lost 0 bases, V lost 4 bases, and 1 base had no gene match. The CDR3 totals 15 residues. Germline CDR1 and CDR2: MNHNY and SVGAGI (reference sequence). CDR3 sequence: CASSLTSGSTDTQYF. CDR3 DNA sequence: TGTGCCAGCAGTTTGACTAGCGGGAGCACAGATACGCAGTATTTT.

The CDR3 coding sequence is TGTGCCAGCACCCACCCAAGGGGACTACTCTACGAGCAGTACTTC. Its translation: CASTHPRGLLYEQYF. V is TRBV28 and J is TRBJ2-7, with TRBD2 matching 7 bases. There are 15 residues in the CDR3. J lost 3 bases, V lost 7 bases, and 12 bases had no gene match. Germline-derived CDR1 and CDR2 are MDHEN and SYDVKM.

The chain uses TRBV13 and TRBJ2-2, with D possibly being TRBD1 (6 bases). CDR1 PRHDT and CDR2 FYEKMQ come from the germline V gene (reference sequence). The CDR3 spans 15 residues. V was trimmed by 2 bases and J by 1 base, leaving 8 bases between them. The CDR3 coding sequence is TGTGCCAGCAGCTTATGGGGACAGAACACCGGGGAGCTGTTTTTT. Translating it yields CASSLWGQNTGELFF.

The chain carries TRBV29-1 and TRBJ2-1, with TRBD2 matching over 11 bases. Per the germline V gene, CDR1 is SQVTM and CDR2 is ANQGSEA. The CDR3 covers 15 residues. V lost 3 bases to trimming and J lost 3 bases; unmatched junction nucleotides: 4. The CDR3 DNA reads as TGCAGCGTTGACGGGACTAGCGGACGCTACAATGAGCAGTTCTTC. Translating gives CSVDGTSGRYNEQFF.

This clone was observed once. The V call is TRBV5-1, the J call TRBJ2-1; maybe TRBD2 (6 bases). This CDR3 region has 16 residues. The germline V and J ends were trimmed by 4 bases and 2 bases, with 16 bases remaining between them. Per the germline V gene, CDR1 is SGHRS and CDR2 is YFSETQ. The CDR3 nucleotides are TGCGCCAGCAGCCTGACGATGGGGGGAACCTACAATGAGCAGTTCTTC. It specifies CASSLTMGGTYNEQFF. Full variable domain (outside the CDR3, taken from reference TRBV5-1 and TRBJ2-1): KAGVTQTPRYLIKTRGQQVTLSCSPISGHRSVSWYQQTPGQGLQFLFEYFSETQRNKGNFPGRFSGRQFSNSRSEMNVSTLELGDSALYLCASSLTMGGTYNEQFFGPGTRLTVL.

The chain recombines TRBV4-2 with TRBJ2-2; a weak D match, TRBD2 (5 bases). V lost 2 bases, J lost 5 bases, and 18 bases lay in between. Germline V gives CDR1 LGHNA, CDR2 YNFKEQ. The CDR3 covers 17 residues. The CDR3 is CASSQNGRLAETGELFF. CDR3 coding DNA: TGTGCCAGCAGCCAAAACGGGCGGCTAGCAGAAACCGGGGAGCTGTTTTTT.

This chain joins TRBV19 and TRBJ2-1; TRBD2 agrees at 12 bases. This CDR3 is 20 amino acids long. The J segment lost 8 bases and the V segment lost 5 bases, leaving 22 bases of the junction unmatched. In germline, CDR1 is LNHDA, CDR2 SQIVND (reference sequence). The CDR3 protein is CASSLRQGVVLAGGQDEQFF. The CDR3 nucleotides are TGTGCCAGTAGTCTGAGACAGGGTGTCGTTCTAGCGGGAGGGCAGGATGAGCAGTTCTTC.

The V gene is TRBV9, the J gene TRBJ2-2; 12 bases are a match to TRBD2. With V trimmed by 4 bases and J by 3 bases, 7 bases remained unmatched. Germline-derived CDR1 and CDR2 are SGDLS and YYNGEE. This CDR3 has 17 residues. The CDR3 nucleotides read TGTGCCAGCAGCCCGCTAGCGGGGGGGGTGTACACCGGGGAGCTGTTTTTT. It codes for CASSPLAGGVYTGELFF.

The chain carries TRBV5-3 and TRBJ1-1, with 8 positions matching TRBD1. TRBV5-3 is given ORF status, its function remaining uncertain. This CDR3 has 14 residues. Trimming cost V 9 bases and J 10 bases; bases outside gene matches: 17. The CDR3 here is CATRNRGQAQGAFF. In DNA form, the CDR3 reads TGTGCCACACGGAACAGGGGACAGGCTCAGGGAGCTTTCTTT.

CDR3 residues: CASSRLGGNTGELFF. Written as DNA, the CDR3 is TGTGCCAGCAGCCGCTTGGGAGGGAACACCGGGGAGCTGTTTTTT. V and J are TRBV4-2 and TRBJ2-2; D is possibly TRBD2 (6 bases). The V gene lost 4 bases and the J gene lost 1 base, with 10 bases spanning the gap. The CDR3 loop spans 15 amino acids. From germline, CDR1 is LGHNA and CDR2 YNFKEQ.

The J gene is TRBJ2-3, the V gene TRBV10-3; perhaps TRBD2 as D (5 bases). Trimming shortened V by 6 bases and J by 2 bases, and 6 bases separated the two germline ends. CDR1 ENHRY and CDR2 SYGVKD come from the germline V gene. This CDR3 contains 12 residues. The CDR3 is CAIRTITDTQYF. In DNA form, the CDR3 reads TGTGCCATCAGGACTATCACAGATACGCAGTATTTT.

V is TRBV27 and J is TRBJ1-2; tentative D call: TRBD1 (6 bases). Looked up from germline, CDR1 is MNHEY and CDR2 is SMNVEV (reference sequence). The CDR3 has 13 amino acids. Trimming shortened V by 3 bases and J by 11 bases, and 16 bases separated the two germline ends. The CDR3 loop is CASSFGSGGAYTF. The CDR3 DNA sequence: TGTGCCAGCAGTTTTGGGTCCGGGGGCGCATACACCTTC.